This TCR beta chain was identified in a study of blood T cells in healthy people across ages. Study details: About one barcoded TCR beta cDNA was captured per two T cells.

Using a J-beta primer mix together with a sample-barcoded 5' primer, a second PCR was run for roughly 6 to 12 cycles. In TCRdb, the 5' RACE reads were re-called with MiXCR into one record per CDR3 protein. The sample lists roughly 800,000 distinct CDR3 sequences, 55% to 75% seen once, with roughly 22% in the top ten. This CDR3 is 14 amino acids long. Germline CDR1 reads MGHDK; CDR2 reads SYGVNS. The V end was cut by 1 base, the J end by 3 bases, with 8 bases between. The receptor was derived from a man aged 30-40 years in good health. The sequencing input was blood. This chain joins TRBV25-1 and TRBJ2-3; D is unresolved. The CDR3 reads CASSESISTDTQYF. The CDR3 DNA is TGTGCCAGCAGTGAATCCATATCGACAGATACGCAGTATTTT.